These 28 T cell receptor beta chains came from one sample sequenced in a study of blood T cells in healthy people across ages. For the second PCR, which ran for 7 to 11 cycles, a sample-barcoded 5' primer and a J-beta primer mix were used. TCRdb passed the 5' RACE reads through MiXCR, listing each CDR3 protein once. The sample carries roughly 2 million distinct CDR3 sequences, roughly 52% recorded once. The sample consisted of blood. These receptor sequences come from a woman in her 40s in good health.

This chain links TRBV6-2 or TRBV6-3 with TRBJ1-5; D is uncertain. The CDR3 totals 11 residues. V lost 4 bases and J lost 9, with 7 bases in between. Germline CDR1 MNHEY, CDR2 SVGEGT. CDR3 nucleotides: TGTGCCAGCAGTTCTTCTCCGCCCCAGCATTTT. It codes for CASSSSPPQHF.

This chain uses TRBV27 with TRBJ2-7; 10 nucleotides agree with TRBD1. The J call is doubtful: the DNA matches TRBJ2-1 better. The V gene's germline CDR1 is MNHEY and CDR2 SMNVEV (reference sequence). This CDR3 contains 15 residues. CDR3 DNA: TGTGCCAGCAGTTTATGGGGACAGGGGCGATACGAGCAGTTCTTC. It is translated as CASSLWGQGRYEQFF.

In its sample, this clonotype was seen a few times. The chain combines TRBV5-5 with TRBJ2-5; D is ambiguous. V lost 1 base, J lost 2 bases, and 12 bases lay in between. Germline V gives CDR1 SGHKS, CDR2 YYEKEE (reference sequence). This CDR3 has 15 residues. The CDR3, as DNA: TGTGCCAGCAGCTTGTACTGGGCCGAGCAAGAGACCCAGTACTTC. Residues: CASSLYWAEQETQYF.

This chain connects TRBV3-1 to TRBJ2-7, with D possibly called TRBD1 or TRBD2 (5 bases each). TRBJ2-4 matches the DNA end more closely, so the J call is doubtful. Germline CDR1 reads LGHDT; CDR2 reads YNNKEL (reference sequence). CDR3 length: 16 amino acids. Here the CDR3 DNA reads TGTGCCAGCAGCCAAGTGGCAGGGAGAACCAAAAACATTCAGTACTTC. Its translation is CASSQVAGRTKNIQYF.

The chain couples TRBV20-1 to TRBJ2-7, with 10 positions matching TRBD1. The ends lost 5 bases at V and 0 bases at J; junction bases unmatched: 7. The CDR3 consists of 15 residues. Germline loops: CDR1 DFQATT, CDR2 SNEGSKA (reference sequence). CDR3 DNA: TGCAGTGCTGTAGCCGGGACAGGGGCCTCCTACGAGCAGTACTTC. It translates to CSAVAGTGASYEQYF.

This chain links TRBV13 with TRBJ1-4, with a possible D match to TRBD1 (5 bases). Per the germline V gene, CDR1 is PRHDT and CDR2 is FYEKMQ (reference sequence). Trimming left V 4 bases short and J 8 bases short, with 17 bases between. This CDR3 spans 15 amino acids. CDR3 protein: CASSSRTLEGEKLFF. As DNA, the CDR3 is TGTGCCAGCAGCTCTCGGACTCTCGAGGGGGAAAAACTGTTTTTT.

This chain connects TRBV12-3 or TRBV12-4 to TRBJ2-7, with a possible D match to TRBD1 (6 bases). Trimming removed 3 bases from V and 7 bases from J, with 10 bases in between. CDR3 length: 12 amino acids. In DNA form, the CDR3 reads TGTGCCAGCAGTTTCGGACAGATTGAGCAGTACTTC. Translated, it gives CASSFGQIEQYF.

The chain carries TRBV21-1 and TRBJ2-7; no check of the table's D call, TRBD2, against the DNA was made. The J call may be faulty, since TRBJ2-4 better matches the DNA end. TRBV21-1 is a pseudogene. The CDR3 loop spans 15 amino acids. The CDR3 spells CASSKGSLLKNIQYF. Here the CDR3 DNA reads TGTGCCAGCAGCAAAGGGTCCCTCCTTAAAAACATTCAGTACTTC.

The chain combines TRBV28 with TRBJ2-1, with 7 positions matching TRBD1. CDR1 MDHEN and CDR2 SYDVKM come from the germline V gene. The CDR3 has 15 residues. The V segment lost 5 bases and the J segment 8 bases; nucleotides outside the gene matches: 12. CDR3 region: CASSEGQAPRHEQFF. The CDR3 DNA sequence: TGTGCCAGCAGTGAAGGACAGGCGCCGCGGCATGAGCAGTTCTTC. Filled out from reference TRBV28 and TRBJ2-1, the complete variable domain reads DVKVTQSSRYLVKRTGEKVFLECVQDMDHENMFWYRQDPGLGLRLIYFSYDVKMKEKGDIPEGYSVSREKKERFSLILESASTNQTSMYLCASSEGQAPRHEQFFGPGTRLTVL.

The table lists this clonotype with a few counts. The V call is TRBV6-5, the J call TRBJ2-7, with 11 bases identical to TRBD2. The CDR3 extends over 18 amino acids. Germline V gives CDR1 MNHEY, CDR2 SVGAGI. Germline trimming cut 0 bases from V and 4 bases from J; bases unmatched to any gene: 11. The CDR3 is CASSYSSPSGGNLYEQYF. The CDR3 coding sequence is TGTGCCAGCAGTTACTCGTCCCCTAGCGGGGGGAACCTATACGAGCAGTACTTC.

The genes are TRBV4-1 and TRBJ2-2; 7 nucleotides line up with TRBD1. The CDR3 consists of 15 residues. The ends lost 4 bases at V and 3 bases at J; junction bases unmatched: 5. From germline, CDR1 is MGHRA and CDR2 YSYEKL. The chain's CDR3 is CASSPEDRDTGELFF. For the CDR3, the DNA is TGCGCCAGCAGCCCAGAAGACAGGGACACCGGGGAGCTGTTTTTT.

The V gene is TRBV15, the J gene TRBJ1-6; a weak D match, TRBD1 (5 bases). V dropped 8 bases and J dropped 8 bases, with 19 bases sitting between them. The CDR3 runs 15 residues. CDR1 is LNHNV and CDR2 is YYDKDF in the germline V gene (reference sequence). The CDR3 sequence is CATRAVRDGHSPLHF. DNA of the CDR3: TGTGCCACCCGCGCAGTCCGGGACGGCCATTCACCCCTCCACTTT.

The chain links TRBV20-1 to TRBJ2-1; 7 nucleotides line up with TRBD2. Germline CDR1 and CDR2: DFQATT and SNEGSKA (reference sequence). Germline trimming cut 5 bases from V and 7 bases from J; bases unmatched to any gene: 8. There are 13 residues in the CDR3. The CDR3 coding sequence is TGCAGTGCTCCTTCGCGGGGGAATAATGAGCAGTTCTTC. Translating it yields CSAPSRGNNEQFF.

This chain links TRBV7-3 with TRBJ1-6; 8 bases align to TRBD1. The germline CDR1 and CDR2 sequences are SGHTA and FQGTGA. V gave up 5 bases and J gave up 3 bases; unmatched junction bases: 3. This CDR3 spans 15 amino acids. The CDR3 DNA reads as TGTGCCAGCAGCCCACAGGGGGACTATAATTCACCCCTCCACTTT. It encodes CASSPQGDYNSPLHF.

The chain uses TRBV11-1 and TRBJ1-2, with D perhaps matching TRBD1 (5 bases). CDR1 and CDR2 (germline): SGHAT, FQDESV (reference sequence). V was pared by 5 bases and J by 0 bases, with 10 bases between. The CDR3 is 14 residues long. CDR3 sequence (DNA): TGTGCCAGCAGCGCCGCGGACACTAACTATGGCTACACCTTC. Its protein is CASSAADTNYGYTF.

This clonotype was seen more than once but under ten times. J is TRBJ2-3 and V is TRBV12-5; 12 nucleotides match TRBD1. With V trimmed by 6 bases and J by 2 bases, 9 bases remained unmatched. There are 17 residues in the CDR3. CDR1 is LGHNT and CDR2 is FRNRAP in the germline V gene. The chain's CDR3 is CASGFGTGGAHTDTQYF. In DNA form, the CDR3 reads TGTGCTAGTGGCTTTGGGACAGGGGGCGCCCACACAGATACGCAGTATTTT.

The rearrangement joins TRBV7-9 to TRBJ1-2; weak D call: TRBD1 (6 bases). The CDR3 is 16 amino acids. V was shortened by 0 bases and J by 11 bases, with 22 bases between the two germline ends. CDR1 and CDR2 (germline): SEHNR, FQNEAQ (reference sequence). CDR3 in amino acids: CASSLASGRGVERYTF. The CDR3 nucleotides are TGTGCCAGCAGCTTAGCGTCTGGAAGGGGGGTAGAGAGGTACACCTTC.

The J gene is TRBJ1-4, the V gene TRBV2; 8 bases fit TRBD1. The CDR3 contains 15 residues. The germline CDR1 and CDR2 sequences are SNHLY and FYNNEI. The junction had 3 bases not matched to a gene; V was cut back by 4 bases and J by 2 bases. The chain's CDR3 is CASSATGGTNEKLFF. In DNA, the CDR3 is TGTGCCAGCAGTGCAACAGGGGGGACTAATGAAAAACTGTTTTTT.

This clonotype was seen ten or more times. J is TRBJ2-7 and V is TRBV6-1, with D tentatively TRBD1 (5 bases). Germline V gives CDR1 MNHNS, CDR2 SASEGT. The CDR3 has 12 residues. Trimming removed 2 bases from V and 3 bases from J, with 5 bases in between. CDR3 sequence (DNA): TGTGCCAGCAGTGAAAGGGGCTACGAGCAGTACTTC. Its protein is CASSERGYEQYF.

The chain is built from TRBV6-5 and TRBJ2-7, with 7 bases fitting TRBD2. The germline V gene has CDR1 MNHEY and CDR2 SVGAGI. Trimming took 4 bases from V and 4 from J; bases not matched to a gene: 10. The CDR3 sequence is 15 residues long. This CDR3 reads CASSSPQSGAYEQYF. The CDR3 coding sequence is TGTGCCAGCAGTTCCCCCCAAAGCGGGGCGTACGAGCAGTACTTC.

The chain recombines TRBV27 with TRBJ2-3; D not certain. There are 15 residues in the CDR3. Looked up from germline, CDR1 is MNHEY and CDR2 is SMNVEV (reference sequence). V was pared by 5 bases and J by 0 bases, with 12 bases between. CDR3 coding DNA: TGTGCCAGCAGTGCTGACCCACGAAGCACAGATACGCAGTATTTT. This codes for CASSADPRSTDTQYF.

The chain couples TRBV15 to TRBJ1-2; D is perhaps TRBD1 (6 bases). Deletions cut 9 bases from V and 8 bases from J, with 25 bases between. CDR3 length: 15 residues. Germline V lookup: CDR1 LNHNV, CDR2 YYDKDF (reference sequence). CDR3 region: CATAETGSSYGGYTF. DNA for the CDR3: TGTGCCACTGCTGAAACAGGGTCCTCGTACGGGGGCTACACCTTC.

This clonotype appeared a few times. The chain links TRBV12-3 or TRBV12-4 to TRBJ2-1, with 7 bases matching TRBD2. With V trimmed by 4 bases and J by 4 bases, 7 bases remained unmatched. This CDR3 comprises 15 residues. CDR3 residues: CASSSRDYKYNEQFF. CDR3 DNA sequence: TGTGCCAGCAGTTCCCGGGACTACAAGTACAATGAGCAGTTCTTC.

This clonotype was recorded a few times. This sequence joins TRBV28 and TRBJ2-4, with unresolved D. The J call could be wrong; TRBJ2-5 is a better fit for the DNA end. From germline, CDR1 is MDHEN and CDR2 SYDVKM. The CDR3 length is 12 residues. CDR3 in DNA: TGTGCCAGCAGTGGGCCTGAAGAGACCCAGTACTTC. It yields the protein CASSGPEETQYF.

V and J are TRBV6-2 or TRBV6-3 and TRBJ2-6; D remains ambiguous. The CDR3 length is 17 residues. Germline V gene lookup returns CDR1 MNHEY and CDR2 SVGEGT. V lost 5 bases, J lost 0 bases, and 14 bases lay in between. The DNA for the CDR3 is TGTGCCAGCAGTCCCGCTAGGGTGAGCTCTGGGGCCAACGTCCTGACTTTC. This gives the protein CASSPARVSSGANVLTF.

With respect to this clonotype: At one boundary the junction diverges from the germline segment, which might be a read error. The CDR3 sequence is CASSLAGYSGTSGDTQYF. The CDR3 DNA is TGTGCCAGCAGCCTAGCGGGGTATTCCGGGACTAGTGGTGATACGCAGTATTTT. The rearrangement links TRBV7-2 to TRBJ2-3; 9 nucleotides line up with TRBD2. The CDR3 sequence is 18 residues long. Germline V lookup: CDR1 SGHTA, CDR2 FQGNSA.

In the case of this clonotype: At one end the junction does not follow the germline gene, possibly because of a read error. V gene TRBV4-2 combines with J gene TRBJ1-2; D may be TRBD1 (5 bases). This CDR3 has 15 residues. Germline CDR1 is LGHNA and CDR2 is YNFKEQ. The CDR3 nucleotides are TGTACCAGCAGCCACCCAGAGGGGCCCAACTATGGCTACACCTTC. This gives the protein CTSSHPEGPNYGYTF.

This clonotype is a singleton in its sample. The chain recombines TRBV28 with TRBJ2-3, with unresolved D. In germline, CDR1 is MDHEN, CDR2 SYDVKM. V was pared by 10 bases and J by 4 bases, with 12 bases between. This CDR3 has 12 residues. DNA for the CDR3: TGTGCCACCCAAGGGTACCCAGATACGCAGTATTTT. Encoded protein: CATQGYPDTQYF.